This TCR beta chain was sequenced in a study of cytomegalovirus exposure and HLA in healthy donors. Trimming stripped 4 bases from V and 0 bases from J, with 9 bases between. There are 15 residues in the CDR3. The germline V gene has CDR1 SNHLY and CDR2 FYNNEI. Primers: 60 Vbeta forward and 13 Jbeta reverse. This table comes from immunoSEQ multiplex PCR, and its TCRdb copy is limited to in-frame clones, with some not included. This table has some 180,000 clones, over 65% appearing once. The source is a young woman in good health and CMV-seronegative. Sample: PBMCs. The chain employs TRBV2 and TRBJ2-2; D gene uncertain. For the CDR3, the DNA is TGTGCCAGCAGTGGATTCTCAGCGAACACCGGGGAGCTGTTTTTT. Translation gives CASSGFSANTGELFF.